This is a list of T cell receptor beta chains from one sample in a study of cytomegalovirus exposure and HLA in healthy donors. Clones were sequenced by immunoSEQ multiplex PCR, and TCRdb holds only the in-frame ones, with some missing. The repertoire table contains 160,000 or so clones. Sequencing used PBMCs. These TCRs come from a man aged 25-45 years in good health and CMV-seronegative. The CDR3 runs from the conserved cysteine through the conserved F or W. The D gene is left open where the match is weak.

CDR3 length | J gene | V gene | D gene | CDR3 DNA | CDR3 protein
16 | TRBJ1-2 | TRBV19 | TRBD1 | TGTGCCAGTAGTGCTTATGGACAGGGGGTTTACTATGGCTACACCTTC | CASSAYGQGVYYGYTF
15 | TRBJ2-7 | TRBV5-1 | - | TGCGCCAGCAGCTTGGCCCAAGCAGGGCCCTACGAGCAGTACTTC | CASSLAQAGPYEQYF
15 | TRBJ1-2 | TRBV18 | - | TGTGCCAGCTCACCACCGGCGGGGGCCAACTATGGCTACACCTTC | CASSPPAGANYGYTF
14 | TRBJ1-6 | TRBV6-5 | TRBD1 | TGTGCCAGCAGTCCGGACAGGGCTGGATCACCCCTCCACTTT | CASSPDRAGSPLHF
14 | TRBJ2-2 | TRBV7-9 | - | TGTGCCAGCGGCCTGATCACGAACACCGGGGAGCTGTTTTTT | CASGLITNTGELFF
14 | TRBJ2-1 | TRBV6-5 | - | TGTGCCAGCAGTTACTTAGCCGCGGGGTATGAGCAGTTCTTC | CASSYLAAGYEQFF
16 | TRBJ2-1 | TRBV7-9 | TRBD2 | TGTGCCAGCAGCTTAATGGGACTAGCGGGAGGGGATGAGCAGTTCTTC | CASSLMGLAGGDEQFF
12 | TRBJ1-1 | TRBV29-1 | - | TGCAGCGTTGAAGGGCAAGATAATGAAGCTTTCTTT | CSVEGQDNEAFF
16 | TRBJ2-3 | TRBV2 | TRBD2 | TGTGCCAGCAGTGGTCTAGCGGGAGTGTCCAAAGATACGCAGTATTTT | CASSGLAGVSKDTQYF
14 | TRBJ2-1 | TRBV5-6 | - | TGTGCCAGCAGCTTGGTAGGGGCGGACAATGAGCAGTTCTTC | CASSLVGADNEQFF